These 13 T cell receptor beta chains originate from one sample sequenced in a study of blood T cell repertoires in COVID-19 (dated by TCRdb to 2020 to 2022). The method was the immunoSEQ multiplex PCR assay. The table was pulled from immuneACCESS by TCRdb, which kept in-frame rearrangements only. Such tables lose some clones; where checked, under half of the loss comes from unresolved V genes, and the rest has no known cause. The sample table holds over 150,000 clones, of which roughly 87% were seen once. The ten largest clonotypes hold around 7% of the sample. The sample was PBMCs or T cells enriched from blood (not recorded which). The origin of the receptors is a woman aged 50 to 60 who had recovered from COVID-19.

The CDR3 here is CASSLAGGTEAFF. The CDR3 DNA reads as TGTGCCAGCAGCTTAGCAGGAGGGACTGAAGCTTTCTTT. The V gene is TRBV11-1, the J gene TRBJ1-1; D is unclear. CDR3 length: 13 residues. Germline-derived CDR1 and CDR2 are SGHAT and FQDESV (reference sequence). The V end was cut by 0 bases, the J end by 5 bases, with 7 bases between.

The genes are TRBV5-1 and TRBJ1-3, with no clear D. CDR3 length: 15 residues. Germline CDR1 and CDR2: SGHRS and YFSETQ. V was shortened by 4 bases and J by 0 bases, with 11 bases between the two germline ends. The CDR3 protein is CASSADTSSGNTIYF. CDR3 nucleotides: TGCGCCAGCAGCGCTGACACGAGCTCTGGAAACACCATATATTTT.

The genes are TRBV10-1 and TRBJ2-7, with 7 bases identical to TRBD1. The germline V gene has CDR1 WNHNN and CDR2 SYGVQD (reference sequence). This CDR3 region has 17 residues. V lost 4 bases, J lost 4 bases, and 16 bases stayed unmatched. The CDR3 DNA reads as TGCGCCAGCAGTGCCACGGTTCCGCGACAGGGCCAATACGAGCAGTACTTC. Translating gives CASSATVPRQGQYEQYF.

The J gene is TRBJ2-7, the V gene TRBV6-6, with 8 positions matching TRBD1. The germline V gene has CDR1 MNHNY and CDR2 SVGAGI (reference sequence). The CDR3 sequence is 16 residues long. Losses at the gene ends were 2 bases for V and 3 bases for J; bases not matched to a gene: 9. CDR3 loop: CASSYPWTGTIYEQYF. The CDR3 DNA is TGTGCCAGCAGTTACCCCTGGACAGGGACGATCTACGAGCAGTACTTC.

This clone appeared once. This chain links TRBV27 with TRBJ2-7; weak D call: TRBD1 (6 bases). CDR1 and CDR2 (germline): MNHEY, SMNVEV (reference sequence). V lost 5 bases and J 6 bases, leaving 17 bases between the germline ends. CDR3 length: 14 residues. The CDR3 sequence is CASSPRGIGVEQYF. The CDR3 DNA follows: TGTGCCAGCAGTCCAAGGGGGATCGGGGTCGAGCAGTACTTC.

CDR3 DNA: TGTGCCAGCAACCCCCGACAGGGCCTCGGCTACACCTTC. This sequence encodes CASNPRQGLGYTF. The chain uses TRBV2 and TRBJ1-2; 7 nucleotides align to TRBD1. This CDR3 comprises 13 residues. CDR1 is SNHLY, CDR2 FYNNEI, per germline. The junction had 10 bases not matched to a gene; V was cut back by 7 bases and J by 8 bases.

The gene calls are TRBV28 and TRBJ2-3; 13 bases match TRBD2. CDR3 size: 16 residues. The V segment lost 5 bases and the J segment 10 bases; nucleotides outside the gene matches: 12. Germline V gene sequence: CDR1 MDHEN, CDR2 SYDVKM. The CDR3: CASSLWSGTSGTPQYF. CDR3 coding DNA: TGTGCCAGCAGTCTTTGGTCCGGGACTAGCGGGACCCCGCAGTATTTT. Complete variable domain (other parts from reference TRBV28 and TRBJ2-3): DVKVTQSSRYLVKRTGEKVFLECVQDMDHENMFWYRQDPGLGLRLIYFSYDVKMKEKGDIPEGYSVSREKKERFSLILESASTNQTSMYLCASSLWSGTSGTPQYFGPGTRLTVL.

V gene TRBV6-5 combines with J gene TRBJ1-2, with a weak D call TRBD1 (6 bases). Germline-derived CDR1 and CDR2 are MNHEY and SVGAGI. CDR3 size: 15 residues. The V gene lost 6 bases and the J gene lost 8 bases, with 22 bases spanning the gap. The DNA of the CDR3 is TGTGCCAGCAGCTTATCCGCGGGGGGCAGTCGGGGCTACACCTTC. Protein: CASSLSAGGSRGYTF.

This clone was seen only once. The chain uses TRBV5-6 and TRBJ1-5; 8 bases fit TRBD1. V was pared by 1 base and J by 2 bases, with 8 bases of the junction left unmatched. The CDR3 consists of 17 residues. In germline, CDR1 is SGHDT, CDR2 YYEEEE. In nucleotides, the CDR3 is TGTGCCAGCAGCTTGAGGCAGGGGGCTTTCGGCAATCAGCCCCAGCATTTT. Translating it yields CASSLRQGAFGNQPQHF.

V gene TRBV2 combines with J gene TRBJ1-1; tentatively, D is TRBD1 (5 bases). The V gene lost 5 bases and the J gene lost 0 bases, with 10 bases spanning the gap. Germline-derived CDR1 and CDR2 are SNHLY and FYNNEI. The CDR3 runs to 14 residues. This CDR3 reads CASSYRRLNTEAFF. The CDR3 DNA sequence: TGTGCCAGCAGTTACAGGCGCCTGAACACTGAAGCTTTCTTT.

This rearrangement joins TRBV7-2 to TRBJ1-1; D not certain. Germline V gives CDR1 SGHTA, CDR2 FQGNSA. The CDR3 loop spans 15 amino acids. Trimming cost V 3 bases and J 3 bases, with 14 bases left between them. The CDR3 bases are TGTGCCAGCAGCTTGGCCTCAATACAGTACACTGAAGCTTTCTTT. Amino acid sequence: CASSLASIQYTEAFF.

The chain links TRBV19 to TRBJ1-5, with 7 bases fitting TRBD1. J gave up 5 bases and V 5 bases, and 6 bases lay outside the gene matches. Germline values: CDR1 LNHDA, CDR2 SQIVND (reference sequence). The CDR3 spans 14 residues. CDR3 nucleotide sequence: TGTGCCAGTAGTGTCGACAGGGCCTATCAGCCCCAGCATTTT. Protein: CASSVDRAYQPQHF.

This chain connects TRBV24-1 to TRBJ2-1, with 13 bases aligning to TRBD2. The CDR3 sequence is 16 residues long. Trimming took 7 bases from V and 7 from J; bases not matched to a gene: 9. Germline CDR1 and CDR2: KGHDR and SFDVKD. In DNA, the CDR3 is TGTGCCACCAGCACAGAACTAGCGGGAGGGCGGAATGAGCAGTTCTTC. This gives the protein CATSTELAGGRNEQFF.